This TCR beta chain derives from a study of spatial heterogeneity in lung cancer. Study observations and caveats: In blood, ubiquitous expanded tumor TCRs appeared more at resection than follow-up.

This CDR3 has 16 residues. The V gene end was trimmed by 5 bases and the J gene end by 5 bases; junction bases not matched to a gene: 9. Germline V gene lookup returns CDR1 LNHDA and CDR2 SQIVND (reference sequence). Carried by each TCR cDNA molecule was a unique molecular identifier. MiXCR was run by TCRdb on the 5' RACE reads, yielding one entry per CDR3 protein. The sample gives 20,000 to 25,000 distinct CDR3 sequences, more than 6.5% of which show up once; approximately 14% is in the top ten. This clonotype was observed many times. Its antigen remains unidentified. Time point denoted: sample taken at primary tumor resection. From tumor, nontumor lung or frozen PBMC, whole RNA was taken unsorted for sequencing.

This receptor was taken from a male donor with early-stage non-small cell lung cancer. The chain links TRBV19 to TRBJ2-4; 10 bases are shared with TRBD1. Sequencing was performed on PBMCs, taken at surgery. The CDR3 region is CASSPRQGASQNIQYF. The CDR3 coding sequence is TGTGCCAGTAGTCCACGACAGGGGGCCTCGCAAAACATTCAGTACTTC. The whole variable domain, filled in from reference TRBV19 and TRBJ2-4, reads DGGITQSPKYLFRKEGQNVTLSCEQNLNHDAMYWYRQDPGQGLRLIYYSQIVNDFQKGDIAEGYSVSREKKESFPLTVTSAQKNPTAFYLCASSPRQGASQNIQYFGAGTRLSVL.